These T cell receptor beta chains were read from a single sample in a study of blood T cell repertoires in COVID-19. Using immunoSEQ multiplex PCR, the repertoire was profiled, and TCRdb retains in-frame clones only, with some absent. Of 290,000 or so clones in the sample, roughly four fifths are singletons; the top ten hold about 5%. The sample taken for sequencing was PBMCs or T cells enriched from blood (not recorded which). These receptors were collected from a man aged 40-49 years who had been exposed to COVID-19. CDR3s include the opening cysteine and the closing phenylalanine or tryptophan. The D gene is left open where the match is weak. Expanded clones get a size class; other rows say once, few or many, or leave the size out.

TRBV7-2	-	TRBJ2-5	TRBD2	TGTGCCAGCAGCTTGGACGGGAGGGCCCGGGAGACCCAGTACTTC	CASSLDGRARETQYF
TRBV10-3	once	TRBJ1-2	TRBD1	TGTGCCATGAGGCAGGACAGGGTGAATGGCTACACCTTC	CAMRQDRVNGYTF
TRBV5-1	-	TRBJ1-1	-	TGCGCCAGCAGCTTGGCACCGGGTTCGAACACTGAAGCTTTCTTT	CASSLAPGSNTEAFF
TRBV3-1/TRBV3-2	-	TRBJ2-1	-	TGTGCCAGCAGCCAAGGGGTAGGGGTCAACAATGAGCAGTTCTTC	CASSQGVGVNNEQFF
TRBV18	-	TRBJ1-1	-	TGTGCCAGCTCACCACTCGGTGGGAGCGGGATGAACACTGAAGCTTTCTTT	CASSPLGGSGMNTEAFF
TRBV29-1	-	TRBJ2-6	TRBD1	TGCAGCGTGATGGTGACAGGGTCTGGGGCCAACGTCCTGACTTTC	CSVMVTGSGANVLTF
TRBV19	-	TRBJ1-2	-	TGTGCCAGTAGTGTCCCTGGGGGCGTGTATGGCTACACCTTC	CASSVPGGVYGYTF
TRBV6-6	few	TRBJ1-4	-	TGTGCCAGCAGCACGGCGGGGGGCGCTAATGAAAAACTGTTTTTT	CASSTAGGANEKLFF
TRBV7-9	-	TRBJ2-6	-	TGTGCCAGCAGCTTGAGTCAGGGCTCGACTGGGGCCAACGTCCTGACTTTC	CASSLSQGSTGANVLTF
TRBV2	-	TRBJ1-1	TRBD1	TGTGCCAGCAGTTCAACAGGGGTCGGGAACACTGAAGCTTTCTTT	CASSSTGVGNTEAFF
TRBV19	-	TRBJ1-2	-	TGTGCCAGTAGTCTTGAGGGTATTGGCTATGGCTACACCTTC	CASSLEGIGYGYTF
TRBV29-1	once	TRBJ1-4	-	TGCAGCGTTGGACGGACGCCAGGGACTAATGAAAAACTGTTTTTT	CSVGRTPGTNEKLFF
TRBV6-1	-	TRBJ2-3	-	TGTGCCAGCAGTGAAGTAGCACCGGGGCAGTATTTT	CASSEVAPGQYF
TRBV9	-	TRBJ2-7	-	TGTGCCAGCAGGTCCGCGGCAGGGCGAGAGCAGTACTTC	CASRSAAGREQYF
TRBV29-1	-	TRBJ2-7	TRBD2	TGCAGCGCGACGGGACTAGCGGGTCTGGGCGAGCAGTACTTC	CSATGLAGLGEQYF
TRBV7-3	-	TRBJ1-4	-	TGTGCCAGCAGCTTAACCGAGGTGATACAGGGTCCAAACGAAAAACTGTTTTTT	CASSLTEVIQGPNEKLFF
TRBV11-2	-	TRBJ1-3	-	TGTGCCAGCAGCTTAGATCGGGTGGTTCGAAACACCATATATTTT	CASSLDRVVRNTIYF
TRBV7-8	-	TRBJ2-5	-	TGTGCCAGCAGCCGTGCGGGACAGCGAGAGACCCAGTACTTC	CASSRAGQRETQYF
TRBV13	-	TRBJ1-1	-	TGTGCCAGCAGCATCGGGAGGCGGACTGAAGCTTTCTTT	CASSIGRRTEAFF
TRBV5-6	-	TRBJ2-7	-	TGTGCCAGCAGCTTGGTGGAGATCTACGAGCAGTACTTC	CASSLVEIYEQYF
TRBV14	-	TRBJ1-1	TRBD1	TGTGCCAGCAGCCCACGGGACAGGGGGTTGAACACTGAAGCTTTCTTT	CASSPRDRGLNTEAFF
TRBV4-1	-	TRBJ2-7	-	TGCGCCAGCAGCCAAGAGTCTCCCAGTGCGGGGCGGAGGTACGAGCAGTACTTC	CASSQESPSAGRRYEQYF
TRBV12-5	-	TRBJ1-6	-	TGTGCTAGTGGCCAGGGCATCGGCGCACCCCTCCACTTT	CASGQGIGAPLHF
TRBV2	-	TRBJ1-1	TRBD1	TGTGCCAGCAGCTGGGACAGGCAAGACACTGAAGCTTTCTTT	CASSWDRQDTEAFF
TRBV7-3	-	TRBJ2-5	TRBD1	TGTGCCAGCAGCTTAACCGGGACAGGGGCGCAAGAGACCCAGTACTTC	CASSLTGTGAQETQYF
TRBV7-2	-	TRBJ1-6	-	TGTGCCAGCAGCTTAGATCCGGGATCCAATTCACCCCTCCACTTT	CASSLDPGSNSPLHF
TRBV27	-	TRBJ2-5	TRBD1	TGTGCCAGCAGTTTATCGACAGGGGGCATGGGAAAAGGGACCCAGTACTTC	CASSLSTGGMGKGTQYF